The 10 T cell receptor beta chains given below trace back to one sample, sequenced in a study of blood T cell repertoires in COVID-19. Produced via immunoSEQ multiplex PCR; TCRdb's table is partial and in-frame only. Of 150,000 to 200,000 clones in the sample, about four fifths are singletons; the top ten hold more than 3%. Source material: PBMCs or T cells enriched from blood (not recorded which). These receptors came from an older woman who had recovered from COVID-19.

The rearrangement links TRBV11-2 to TRBJ1-1; 9 bases fit TRBD1. CDR1 is SGHAT, CDR2 FQNNGV, per germline. V lost 5 bases, J lost 7 bases, and 5 bases stayed unmatched. This CDR3 contains 13 residues. This CDR3 is CASSIDRGDEAFF. The CDR3 bases are TGTGCCAGCAGCATTGACAGGGGGGATGAAGCTTTCTTT.

The chain couples TRBV5-6 to TRBJ1-2, with 7 bases lining up with TRBD1. Per germline, CDR1 SGHDT and CDR2 YYEEEE. Trimming at V came to 4 bases and at J to 2 bases, leaving 2 bases not matched to a gene. The CDR3 loop spans 13 amino acids. For the CDR3, the DNA is TGTGCCAGCAGCCGGGACAGAAACTATGGCTACACCTTC. Encoded protein: CASSRDRNYGYTF.

This rearrangement joins TRBV28 to TRBJ1-1; a possible D gene is TRBD1 (6 bases). The CDR3 is 14 amino acids. Germline CDR1 is MDHEN and CDR2 is SYDVKM. V was trimmed by 10 bases and J by 0 bases, leaving 15 bases between them. The CDR3 region has the DNA TGTGCCATCCGGACAGAACTCATGAACACTGAAGCTTTCTTT. Amino acids: CAIRTELMNTEAFF.

This clone was observed a single time. The chain combines TRBV18 with TRBJ2-1; 10 bases line up with TRBD2. The CDR3 runs 16 residues. CDR1 is KGHSH and CDR2 is LQKENI in the germline V gene. V shed 3 bases, J shed 4 bases, and the junction held 6 bases outside the gene matches. CDR3 in DNA: TGTGCCAGCTCACCCGCACTAGCGGGGATTTACAATGAGCAGTTCTTC. Translation: CASSPALAGIYNEQFF.

This clone was picked up a small number of times. V gene TRBV7-3 combines with J gene TRBJ1-1; possible D gene TRBD1, 6 bases. V dropped 5 bases and J dropped 5 bases, with 12 bases sitting between them. CDR1 SGHTA and CDR2 FQGTGA come from the germline V gene. This CDR3 has 13 residues. The CDR3 is CASSQTQGTEAFF. The CDR3 DNA reads as TGTGCCAGCAGCCAGACCCAGGGGACTGAAGCTTTCTTT.

The rearrangement joins TRBV18 to TRBJ1-2; TRBD1 aligns across 11 bases. Germline V gene data show CDR1 as KGHSH and CDR2 as LQKENI. Trimming took 6 bases from V and 5 from J; bases not matched to a gene: 8. This CDR3 is 15 amino acids long. CDR3 protein: CASSRPGQGEYGYTF. CDR3 DNA sequence: TGTGCCAGCTCCCGCCCGGGACAGGGGGAATATGGCTACACCTTC.

CDR3: CATSEDRGHGYTF. CDR3 sequence (DNA): TGTGCCACCAGCGAAGACAGGGGGCACGGCTACACCTTC. V and J are TRBV15 and TRBJ1-2; 10 positions agree with TRBD1. With 5 bases clipped from V and 8 bases from J, the junction kept 5 bases outside the gene matches. This CDR3 contains 13 residues. CDR1 is LNHNV, CDR2 YYDKDF, per germline (reference sequence). The variable domain in full, with the rest retrieved from reference TRBV15 and TRBJ1-2, is DAMVIQNPRYQVTQFGKPVTLSCSQTLNHNVMYWYQQKSSQAPKLLFHYYDKDFNNEADTPDNFQSRRPNTSFCFLDIRSPGLGDTAMYLCATSEDRGHGYTFGSGTRLTVV.

The chain carries TRBV19 and TRBJ2-5; 13 nucleotides line up with TRBD2. The germline V gene encodes CDR1 LNHDA and CDR2 SQIVND (reference sequence). The CDR3 spans 16 residues. J lost 2 bases, V lost 4 bases, and 4 bases had no gene match. The CDR3 loop reads CASSSRLAGGQETQYF. The CDR3 DNA is TGTGCCAGTAGTAGCAGACTAGCGGGGGGACAAGAGACCCAGTACTTC.

The chain joins TRBV27 to TRBJ2-6; D is possibly TRBD1 (6 bases). The CDR3 spans 18 residues. V was pared by 5 bases and J by 0 bases, with 17 bases between. Per germline, CDR1 MNHEY and CDR2 SMNVEV (reference sequence). Here the CDR3 reads CASSLYDRRVSGANVLTF. The CDR3 bases are TGTGCCAGCAGTCTCTACGACAGGAGAGTCTCTGGGGCCAACGTCCTGACTTTC.

The chain recombines TRBV21-1 with TRBJ2-7; the listed D gene, TRBD2, was not tested against the DNA. TRBV21-1 is shown as a pseudogene. CDR3 length: 13 amino acids. CDR3 loop: CASCGERSYEQYF. In DNA, the CDR3 is TGTGCCAGTTGCGGGGAGAGGTCCTACGAGCAGTACTTC.